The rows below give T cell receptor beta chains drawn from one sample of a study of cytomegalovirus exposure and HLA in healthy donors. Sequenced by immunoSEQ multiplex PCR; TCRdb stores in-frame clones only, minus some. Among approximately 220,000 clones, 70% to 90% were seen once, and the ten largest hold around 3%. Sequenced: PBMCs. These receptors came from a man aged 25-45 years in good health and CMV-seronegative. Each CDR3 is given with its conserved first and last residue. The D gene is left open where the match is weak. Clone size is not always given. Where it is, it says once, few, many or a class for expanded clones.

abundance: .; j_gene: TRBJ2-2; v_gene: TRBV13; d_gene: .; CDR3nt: TGTGCCAGCAGCGCTTACACTAGCACCGGGGAGCTGTTTTTT; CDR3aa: CASSAYTSTGELFF
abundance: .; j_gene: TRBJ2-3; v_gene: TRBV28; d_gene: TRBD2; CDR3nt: TGTGCCAGCAGCCCCTCCGGACTAGCGGGGGGGGCTTCGGGGGTTACAGATACGCAGTATTTT; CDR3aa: CASSPSGLAGGASGVTDTQYF
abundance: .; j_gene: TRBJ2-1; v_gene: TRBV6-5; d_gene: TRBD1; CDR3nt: TGTGCCAGCAGCCCGGAAGAGGGGGCCGGCGATGAGCAGTTCTTC; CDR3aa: CASSPEEGAGDEQFF
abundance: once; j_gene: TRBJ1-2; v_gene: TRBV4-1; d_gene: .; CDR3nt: TGCGCCAGCAGCCATCCGGCCTTGGGCGACTATGGCTACACCTTC; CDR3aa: CASSHPALGDYGYTF
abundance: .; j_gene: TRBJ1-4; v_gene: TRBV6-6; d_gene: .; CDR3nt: TGTGCCAGCAGCAAGCTCGCAACTAATGAAAAACTGTTTTTT; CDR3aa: CASSKLATNEKLFF
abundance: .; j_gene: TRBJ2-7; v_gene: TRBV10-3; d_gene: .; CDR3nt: TGTGCCATCAGTGACCATACAACTCGGGCCTACGAGCAGTACTTC; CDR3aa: CAISDHTTRAYEQYF
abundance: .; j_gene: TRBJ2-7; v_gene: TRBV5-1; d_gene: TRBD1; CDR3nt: TGCGCCAGCAGCACGCTGGGACAGGGCTACGAGCAGTACTTC; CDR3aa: CASSTLGQGYEQYF
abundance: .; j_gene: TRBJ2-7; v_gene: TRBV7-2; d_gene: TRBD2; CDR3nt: TGTGCCAGCAGCTTAGCGTTGGCTAGCGGGCTCTACGAGCAGTACTTC; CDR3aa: CASSLALASGLYEQYF
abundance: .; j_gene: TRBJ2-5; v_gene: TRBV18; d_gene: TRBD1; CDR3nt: TGTGCCACCTCCAGGGTGGACAGGGGGCTAGTTGGGCAAGAGACCCAGTACTTC; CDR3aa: CATSRVDRGLVGQETQYF
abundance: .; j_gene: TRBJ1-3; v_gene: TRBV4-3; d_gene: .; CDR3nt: TGCGCCAGCAGCCAATTAAAGCCCCCAGGGGCGCACACCATATATTTT; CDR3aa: CASSQLKPPGAHTIYF
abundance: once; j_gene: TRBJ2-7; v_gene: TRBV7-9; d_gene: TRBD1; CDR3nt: TGTGCCAGCAGCTTAGAGAACAGGGGTTCCTACGAGCAGTACTTC; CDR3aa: CASSLENRGSYEQYF
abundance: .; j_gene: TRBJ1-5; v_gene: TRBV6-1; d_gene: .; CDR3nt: TGTGCCAGCAGTGAACTCCGGGCGGGGGCCGAGCCCCAGCATTTT; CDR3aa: CASSELRAGAEPQHF
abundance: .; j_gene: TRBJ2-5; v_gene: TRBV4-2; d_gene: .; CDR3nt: TGTGCCAGCAGCCAAGGGGGCGGGGACGAGACCCAGTACTTC; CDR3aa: CASSQGGGDETQYF
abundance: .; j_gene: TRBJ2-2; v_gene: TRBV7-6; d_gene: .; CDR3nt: TGTGCCAGCAGGCCAGGTGCCGGGGAGCTGTTTTTT; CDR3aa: CASRPGAGELFF
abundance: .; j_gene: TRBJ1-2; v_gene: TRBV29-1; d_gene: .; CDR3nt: TGCAGCGTTGAAAATACTCGTTCCTATGGCTACACCTTC; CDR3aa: CSVENTRSYGYTF
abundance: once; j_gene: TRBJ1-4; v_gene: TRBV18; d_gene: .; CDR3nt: TGTGCCAGCTCGCAACGACAGTGGGATGAAAAACTGTTTTTT; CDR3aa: CASSQRQWDEKLFF
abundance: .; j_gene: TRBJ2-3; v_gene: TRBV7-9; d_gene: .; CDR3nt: TGTGCCAGCGGAGTCCATCTAAACACAGATACGCAGTATTTT; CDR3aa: CASGVHLNTDTQYF
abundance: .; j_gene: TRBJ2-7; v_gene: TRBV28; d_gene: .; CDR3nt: TGTGCCAGCGCATTACAGACAACCTACGAGCAGTACTTC; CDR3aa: CASALQTTYEQYF
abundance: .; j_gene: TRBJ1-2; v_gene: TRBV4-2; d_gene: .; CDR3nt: TGTGCCAGCAGCCAAGATGGAGGTTTCATTAATGGCTACACCTTC; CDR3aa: CASSQDGGFINGYTF
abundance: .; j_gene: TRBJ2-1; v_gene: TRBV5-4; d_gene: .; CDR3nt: TGTGCCAGCAGCTTGGCCTTGATTGGAGGGGCCGCCACCGTCAATGAGCAGTTCTTC; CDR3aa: CASSLALIGGAATVNEQFF
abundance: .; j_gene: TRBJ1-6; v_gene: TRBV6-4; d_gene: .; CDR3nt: TGTGCCAGCAGTGACAGGACAAATTCACCCCTCCACTTT; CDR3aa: CASSDRTNSPLHF
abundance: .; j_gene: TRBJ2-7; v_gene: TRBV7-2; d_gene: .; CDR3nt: TGTGCCAGCAGCCTTAGCTTATCCTACGAGCAGTACTTC; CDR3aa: CASSLSLSYEQYF
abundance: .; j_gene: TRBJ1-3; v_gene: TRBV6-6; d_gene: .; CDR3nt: TGTGCCAGCAGTTACTCCCACAGGTTCTCTGGAAACACCATATATTTT; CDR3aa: CASSYSHRFSGNTIYF
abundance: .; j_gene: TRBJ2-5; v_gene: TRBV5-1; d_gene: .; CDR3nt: TGCGCCAGCAGCTTGGAAACAGGGAAGGCAGAGACCCAGTACTTC; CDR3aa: CASSLETGKAETQYF
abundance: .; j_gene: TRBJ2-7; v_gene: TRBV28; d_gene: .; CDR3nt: TGTGCCAGCAGTTCATACAGGGAACCCAAACCCTACGAGCAGTACTTC; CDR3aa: CASSSYREPKPYEQYF
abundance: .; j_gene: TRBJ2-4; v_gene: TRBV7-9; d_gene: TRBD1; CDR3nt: TGTGCCAGCGGAGTCCCCGGGACAGGGGTTCCCATTCAGTACTTC; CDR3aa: CASGVPGTGVPIQYF
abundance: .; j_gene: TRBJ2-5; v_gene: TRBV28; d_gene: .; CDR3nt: TGTGCCGTCATCGGGCCCAGCGGAAGGGCCCAGTACTTC; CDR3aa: CAVIGPSGRAQYF
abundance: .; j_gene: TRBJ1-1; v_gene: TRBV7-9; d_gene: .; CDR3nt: TGTGCCAGCAGCTTAGCGCTCGTTACAGGATTTCCGGGGGACACTGAAGCTTTCTTT; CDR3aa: CASSLALVTGFPGDTEAFF
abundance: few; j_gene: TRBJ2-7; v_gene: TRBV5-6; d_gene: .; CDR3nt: TGTGCCAGCAGCTTGGTGACGGGGGGCTCCAACGAGCAGTACTTC; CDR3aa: CASSLVTGGSNEQYF
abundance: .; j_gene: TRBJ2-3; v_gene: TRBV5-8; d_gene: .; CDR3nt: TGTGCCAGCAGCTTGGTGGAGGGCTCGCAGTATTTT; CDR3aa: CASSLVEGSQYF
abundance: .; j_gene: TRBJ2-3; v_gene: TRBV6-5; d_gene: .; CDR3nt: TGTGCCAGCAGCTCAATGGAGGGTACAGATACGCAGTATTTT; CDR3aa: CASSSMEGTDTQYF
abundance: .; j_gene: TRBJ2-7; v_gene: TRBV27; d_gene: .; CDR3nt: TGTGCCAGCAGTTTATCTTCCAGAAGTTACGAGCAGTACTTC; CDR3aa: CASSLSSRSYEQYF
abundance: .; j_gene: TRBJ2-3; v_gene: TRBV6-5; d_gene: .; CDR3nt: TGTGCCAGCAGTTACTCGGGCCCACCGATCGCAGATACGCAGTATTTT; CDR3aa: CASSYSGPPIADTQYF
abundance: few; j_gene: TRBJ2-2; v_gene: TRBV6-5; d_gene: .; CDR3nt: TGTGCCAGCACCCCGGGAGACAGAACTACCGGGGAGCTGTTTTTT; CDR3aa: CASTPGDRTTGELFF
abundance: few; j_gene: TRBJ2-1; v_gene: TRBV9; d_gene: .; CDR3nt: TGTGCCAGCAGCGACCCAAAGGGGGGGCGCTACAATGAGCAGTTCTTC; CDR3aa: CASSDPKGGRYNEQFF
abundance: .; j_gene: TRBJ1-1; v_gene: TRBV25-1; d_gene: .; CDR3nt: TGTGCCAGCAGTGAATTACATGCGGGGATGAACACTGAAGCTTTCTTT; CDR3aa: CASSELHAGMNTEAFF
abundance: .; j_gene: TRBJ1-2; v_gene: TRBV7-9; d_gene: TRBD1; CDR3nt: TGTGCCAGCAGCCAAGGAGGGGGACAGGGAAAGGACGGCTACACCTTC; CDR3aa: CASSQGGGQGKDGYTF
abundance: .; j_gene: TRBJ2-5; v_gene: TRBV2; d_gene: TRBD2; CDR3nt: TGTGCCAGCAGTGGGACTAGCGGGGGTGGGGAGACCCAGTACTTC; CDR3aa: CASSGTSGGGETQYF
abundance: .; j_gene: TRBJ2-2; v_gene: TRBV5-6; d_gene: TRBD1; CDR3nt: TGTGCCAGCAGCTCTCAAGGGACAGGATTTACCGGGGAGCTGTTTTTT; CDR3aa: CASSSQGTGFTGELFF
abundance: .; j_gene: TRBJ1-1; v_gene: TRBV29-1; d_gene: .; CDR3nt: TGCAGCGTTGTGAACAGGGTAGGTAGCACTGAAGCTTTCTTT; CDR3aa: CSVVNRVGSTEAFF
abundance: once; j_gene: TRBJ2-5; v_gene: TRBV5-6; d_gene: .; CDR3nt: TGTGCCAGCAGTCGGACAGACCAAGAGACCCAGTACTTC; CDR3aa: CASSRTDQETQYF